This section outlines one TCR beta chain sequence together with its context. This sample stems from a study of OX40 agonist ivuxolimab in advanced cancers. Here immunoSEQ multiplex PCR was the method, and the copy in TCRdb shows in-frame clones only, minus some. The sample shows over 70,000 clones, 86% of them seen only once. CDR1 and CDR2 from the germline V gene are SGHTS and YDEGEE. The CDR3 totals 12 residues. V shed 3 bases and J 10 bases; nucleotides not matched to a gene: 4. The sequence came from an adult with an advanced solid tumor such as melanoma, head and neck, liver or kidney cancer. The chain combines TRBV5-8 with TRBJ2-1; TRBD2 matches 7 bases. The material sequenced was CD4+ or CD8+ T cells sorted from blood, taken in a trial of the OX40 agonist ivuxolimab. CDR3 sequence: CASSWTSLEQFF. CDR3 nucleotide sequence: TGTGCCAGCAGCTGGACTAGTCTGGAGCAGTTCTTC.